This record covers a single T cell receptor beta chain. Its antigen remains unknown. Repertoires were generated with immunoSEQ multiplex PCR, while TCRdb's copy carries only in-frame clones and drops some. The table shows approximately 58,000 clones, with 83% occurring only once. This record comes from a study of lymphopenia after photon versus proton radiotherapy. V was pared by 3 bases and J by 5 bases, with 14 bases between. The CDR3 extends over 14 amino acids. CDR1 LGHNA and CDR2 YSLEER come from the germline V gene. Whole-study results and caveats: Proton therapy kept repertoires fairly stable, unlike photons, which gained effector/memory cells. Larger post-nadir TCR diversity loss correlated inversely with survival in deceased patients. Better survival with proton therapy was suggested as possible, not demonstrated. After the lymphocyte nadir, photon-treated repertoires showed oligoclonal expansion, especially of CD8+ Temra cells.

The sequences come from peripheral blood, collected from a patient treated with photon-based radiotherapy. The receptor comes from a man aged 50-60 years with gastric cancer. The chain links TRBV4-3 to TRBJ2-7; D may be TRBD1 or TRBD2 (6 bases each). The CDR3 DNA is TGCGCCAGCAGCCAGAAGGGGGGTTTCGACGAGCAGTACTTC. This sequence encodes CASSQKGGFDEQYF.